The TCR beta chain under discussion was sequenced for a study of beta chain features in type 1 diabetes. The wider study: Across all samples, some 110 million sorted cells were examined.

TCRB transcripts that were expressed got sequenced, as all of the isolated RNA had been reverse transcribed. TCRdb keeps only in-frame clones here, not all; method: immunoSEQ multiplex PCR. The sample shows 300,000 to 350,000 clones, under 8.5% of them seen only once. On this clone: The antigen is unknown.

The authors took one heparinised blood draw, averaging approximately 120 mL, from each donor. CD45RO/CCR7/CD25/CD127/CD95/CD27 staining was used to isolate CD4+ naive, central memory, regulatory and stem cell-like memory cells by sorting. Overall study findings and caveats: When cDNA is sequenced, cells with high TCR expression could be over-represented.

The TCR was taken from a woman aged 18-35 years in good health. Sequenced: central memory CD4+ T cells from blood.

The CDR3 region has the DNA TGTGCCAGCTCACCAGGGGGATTCTACGAGCAGTACTTC. Its protein is CASSPGGFYEQYF. J is TRBJ2-7 and V is TRBV18; either TRBD1 or TRBD2 may supply D (5 bases each). The CDR3 has 13 amino acids. V lost 2 bases to trimming and J lost 3 bases, with 8 bases between them. Looked up from germline, CDR1 is KGHSH and CDR2 is LQKENI. The entire variable domain, with the rest obtained from reference TRBV18 and TRBJ2-7, is as follows: NAGVMQNPRHLVRRRGQEARLRCSPMKGHSHVYWYRQLPEEGLKFMVYLQKENIIDESGMPKERFSAEFPKEGPSILRIQQVVRGDSAAYFCASSPGGFYEQYFGPGTRLTVT.